The next 21 T cell receptor beta chains were all read from a single sample in a study of CD8 T cells in ankylosing spondylitis. One entry per CDR3 protein results from TCRdb running MiXCR on the 5' RACE reads. The sample records around 160,000 distinct CDR3 sequences, around 10% being singletons. The specimen was blood, either unsorted or a sorted T cell fraction (not recorded which). The receptors shown here come from a male donor with ankylosing spondylitis or in good health (not recorded which).

In its sample, this clonotype was seen a few times. The chain links TRBV5-1 to TRBJ1-1, with D perhaps TRBD1 (5 bases). CDR3 length equals 13 residues. CDR1 and CDR2 from the germline V gene are SGHRS and YFSETQ. V was cut by 4 bases and J by 1 base, with 8 bases left in between. CDR3 DNA sequence: TGCGCCAGCAGCACAGGACAGAACACTGAAGCTTTCTTT. This sequence encodes CASSTGQNTEAFF.

This clonotype was detected many times. This sequence joins TRBV5-1 and TRBJ2-1; 7 nucleotides line up with TRBD1. There are 14 residues in the CDR3. J gave up 0 bases and V 6 bases, and 3 bases lay outside the gene matches. Germline CDR1 SGHRS, CDR2 YFSETQ. The CDR3 spells CASTWDSSYNEQFF. DNA for the CDR3: TGCGCCAGCACTTGGGACAGCTCCTACAATGAGCAGTTCTTC. The complete variable domain, with remaining parts taken from reference TRBV5-1 and TRBJ2-1, reads KAGVTQTPRYLIKTRGQQVTLSCSPISGHRSVSWYQQTPGQGLQFLFEYFSETQRNKGNFPGRFSGRQFSNSRSEMNVSTLELGDSALYLCASTWDSSYNEQFFGPGTRLTVL.

The V and J genes are TRBV19 and TRBJ1-5; tentatively, D is TRBD1 (5 bases). CDR3 size: 13 residues. The germline V and J ends were trimmed by 7 bases and 1 base, with 8 bases remaining between them. From germline, CDR1 is LNHDA and CDR2 SQIVND (reference sequence). Here the CDR3 DNA reads TGTGCCAGTACACGACAGAGCAATCAGCCCCAGCATTTT. It codes for CASTRQSNQPQHF. The full variable domain, rest sourced from reference TRBV19 and TRBJ1-5, is DGGITQSPKYLFRKEGQNVTLSCEQNLNHDAMYWYRQDPGQGLRLIYYSQIVNDFQKGDIAEGYSVSREKKESFPLTVTSAQKNPTAFYLCASTRQSNQPQHFGDGTRLSIL.

There are many counts of this clonotype. The gene calls are TRBV2 and TRBJ2-3; D might be TRBD1 (5 bases). CDR1 and CDR2 from the germline V gene are SNHLY and FYNNEI. The CDR3 sequence is 15 residues long. The V gene lost 3 bases and the J gene lost 2 bases, with 12 bases spanning the gap. Written as DNA, the CDR3 is TGTGCCAGCAGTGAGGACATGGCCTCCACAGATACGCAGTATTTT. Residues: CASSEDMASTDTQYF.

The chain uses TRBV6-5 and TRBJ2-1; 14 bases align to TRBD2. Germline loops: CDR1 MNHEY, CDR2 SVGAGI. This CDR3 has 18 residues. V trimming: 2 bases; J trimming: 8 bases; junction bases outside the gene matches: 11. As DNA, the CDR3 is TGTGCCAGCAGTTACCCACATACCGGGACTAGCGGGAGATATGAGCAGTTCTTC. This sequence encodes CASSYPHTGTSGRYEQFF.

This clonotype came up many times. CDR3 sequence reads: CASSPVSGANVLTF. For the CDR3, the DNA is TGCGCCAGCTCCCCGGTCTCTGGGGCCAACGTCCTGACTTTC. The rearrangement uses TRBV5-1 and TRBJ2-6; no firm D call. V dropped 7 bases and J dropped 0 bases, with 8 bases sitting between them. The CDR3 sequence is 14 residues long. Germline V gene data show CDR1 as SGHRS and CDR2 as YFSETQ.

CDR3 coding DNA: TGTGCCAGCTCACCACCGTCGGCTGACGAGCAGTACTTC. Translating gives CASSPPSADEQYF. The V gene is TRBV18, the J gene TRBJ2-7; D is uncertain. The CDR3 has 13 amino acids. V was trimmed by 0 bases and J by 5 bases, leaving 8 bases between them. Germline CDR1 KGHSH, CDR2 LQKENI.

The chain employs TRBV12-3 or TRBV12-4 and TRBJ2-3; 12 nucleotides line up with TRBD1. The junction had 8 bases not matched to a gene; V was cut back by 6 bases and J by 13 bases. The length of the CDR3 is 13 residues. Here the CDR3 reads CASSPRGQGAKYF. CDR3 sequence (DNA): TGTGCCAGCAGCCCTAGGGGACAGGGGGCGAAGTATTTT.

This clonotype was detected ten times or more. The rearrangement uses TRBV20-1 and TRBJ1-1; no definite D call. This CDR3 contains 14 residues. Between the trimmed V and J ends, which lost 2 bases and 4 bases, there was a span of 14 bases. The germline V gene encodes CDR1 DFQATT and CDR2 SNEGSKA (reference sequence). CDR3 region: CSARRERISTEAFF. CDR3 DNA: TGCAGTGCTAGACGGGAGAGGATAAGCACTGAAGCTTTCTTT.

This clonotype was recorded many times. The chain couples TRBV5-1 to TRBJ1-3; 7 nucleotides line up with TRBD1. The CDR3 totals 14 residues. Trimming took 3 bases from V and 4 from J; bases not matched to a gene: 4. Germline CDR1 SGHRS, CDR2 YFSETQ. For the CDR3, the DNA is TGCGCCAGCAGCTATGACAGGGAGGGAAACACCATATATTTT. This sequence encodes CASSYDREGNTIYF.

This chain links TRBV12-3 or TRBV12-4 with TRBJ2-4; D might be TRBD2 (5 bases). V was cut by 6 bases and J by 0 bases, with 12 bases left in between. This CDR3 comprises 15 residues. The CDR3 loop is CASRGARVAKNIQYF. DNA of the CDR3: TGTGCCAGCAGGGGAGCGCGGGTAGCCAAAAACATTCAGTACTTC.

This clonotype was found many times. The CDR3 region has the DNA TGTGCCAGCAGCCCCGGGACAGGGAGGAGAGAGACCCAGTACTTC. It specifies CASSPGTGRRETQYF. The chain has TRBV5-6 and TRBJ2-5; 9 nucleotides align to TRBD1. Trimming at V came to 4 bases and at J to 4 bases, leaving 8 bases not matched to a gene. The CDR3 loop spans 15 amino acids. Germline V gene data show CDR1 as SGHDT and CDR2 as YYEEEE.

This clonotype was seen repeatedly, ten times or more. This rearrangement joins TRBV20-1 to TRBJ2-3; D is unresolved. Germline CDR1 reads DFQATT; CDR2 reads SNEGSKA (reference sequence). CDR3 length: 12 residues. V lost 3 bases, J lost 4 bases, and 8 bases lay in between. CDR3: CSASLQPDTQYF. In DNA, the CDR3 is TGCAGTGCTAGTCTTCAACCAGATACGCAGTATTTT.

This clonotype has a handful of counts. The chain combines TRBV7-9 with TRBJ2-7; 8 bases line up with TRBD1. The CDR3 spans 15 residues. Looked up from germline, CDR1 is SEHNR and CDR2 is FQNEAQ (reference sequence). J gave up 6 bases and V 1 base, and 8 bases lay outside the gene matches. The CDR3 nucleotides are TGTGCCAGCAGCTTAGGGCTAGGACAGGGCGCCGAGCAGTACTTC. This sequence encodes CASSLGLGQGAEQYF.

This clonotype has only a few counts. The chain couples TRBV7-9 to TRBJ2-2, with D perhaps assigned TRBD1 or TRBD2 (5 bases each). Looked up from germline, CDR1 is SEHNR and CDR2 is FQNEAQ (reference sequence). The CDR3 loop spans 16 amino acids. V dropped 7 bases and J dropped 5 bases, with 20 bases sitting between them. In nucleotides, the CDR3 is TGTGCCAGCACCTCTAGTCCGAGGGGCTCAACCGGGGAGCTGTTTTTT. As protein: CASTSSPRGSTGELFF.

This clonotype was seen repeatedly, ten times or more. The chain links TRBV12-3 or TRBV12-4 to TRBJ2-1, with 8 bases that match TRBD2. The CDR3 length is 14 residues. Trimming removed 6 bases from V and 10 bases from J; junction bases left unmatched: 11. This chain's CDR3 is CASRTSPGLEEQFF. Here the CDR3 DNA reads TGTGCCAGCAGGACGTCTCCGGGACTAGAAGAGCAGTTCTTC.

This clonotype was counted ten times or more. V usage is TRBV11-2 and J usage is TRBJ2-3; 9 bases agree with TRBD2. Germline V gene data show CDR1 as SGHAT and CDR2 as FQNNGV. The CDR3 runs to 17 residues. V was clipped by 1 base and J by 2 bases; unmatched bases: 7. Here the CDR3 reads CASSLVSLAGSTDTQYF. As DNA, the CDR3 is TGTGCCAGCAGCTTAGTGAGCCTAGCGGGGTCCACAGATACGCAGTATTTT.

The table lists this clonotype with many counts. The rearrangement links TRBV25-1 to TRBJ1-1, with D tentatively TRBD1 (5 bases). V dropped 5 bases and J dropped 2 bases, with 12 bases sitting between them. The CDR3 is 14 amino acids. The V gene's germline CDR1 is MGHDK and CDR2 SYGVNS. The CDR3 nucleotides read TGTGCCAGCAGTCCCCCGGGGGTTAACACTGAAGCTTTCTTT. Its protein product is CASSPPGVNTEAFF.

Regarding this clonotype: With a much larger clone just one base away, this may be a read error. The chain joins TRBV20-1 to TRBJ2-1, with a weak D call TRBD2 (5 bases). This CDR3 contains 13 residues. The germline CDR1 and CDR2 sequences are DFQATT and SNEGSKA (reference sequence). The CDR3: CCASSGIDNEQFF. DNA for the CDR3: TGCTGTGCTAGTTCCGGGATTGACAATGAGCAGTTCTTC.

The CDR3 protein is CASLQGAKGWGDYTF. CDR3 DNA sequence: TGTGCCAGCCTCCAGGGGGCGAAAGGATGGGGCGACTACACCTTC. The chain has TRBV6-1 and TRBJ1-2; 8 bases are a match to TRBD1. Germline V gives CDR1 MNHNS, CDR2 SASEGT. The CDR3 has 15 amino acids. After removal of 8 bases from V and 10 bases from J, the junction contained 18 bases not matched to a gene.

This clonotype has at least ten counts. In nucleotides, the CDR3 is TGCGCCAGCAGCCCGGGACTAGCGGGGGGACAAGAGACCCAGTACTTC. Translated, it gives CASSPGLAGGQETQYF. The gene calls are TRBV4-3 and TRBJ2-5, with TRBD2 matching over 15 bases. The trim removed 4 bases at V and 2 bases at J, leaving 2 bases unmatched. This CDR3 is built from 16 residues. CDR1 and CDR2 from the germline V gene are LGHNA and YSLEER.